This T cell receptor beta chain originates from a study of OX40 agonist ivuxolimab in advanced cancers. Clones were sequenced by immunoSEQ multiplex PCR, and TCRdb holds only the in-frame ones, with some missing. The sample shows approximately 69,000 clones, just over 85% of them seen only once. On this clone itself: The antigen is unknown.

V was cut by 0 bases and J by 5 bases, with 13 bases left in between. This CDR3 contains 16 residues. From germline, CDR1 is SGHDN and CDR2 FVKESK. General study results and limits: Expanded peripheral T cell antigen specificity was not determined. In the 0.1 to 3.0 mg/kg range, CD4+ and CD8+ blood T cells had expanded clonally by week 6.

The rearrangement joins TRBV14 to TRBJ2-2; perhaps TRBD2 as D (5 bases). This receptor was taken from an adult with an advanced solid tumor such as melanoma, head and neck, liver or kidney cancer. The specimen was CD4+ or CD8+ T cells sorted from blood, collected in a trial of the OX40 agonist ivuxolimab. DNA for the CDR3: TGTGCCAGCAGCCAAGACTCTCGAGGGTGGACCGGGGAGCTGTTTTTT. Its translation is CASSQDSRGWTGELFF.